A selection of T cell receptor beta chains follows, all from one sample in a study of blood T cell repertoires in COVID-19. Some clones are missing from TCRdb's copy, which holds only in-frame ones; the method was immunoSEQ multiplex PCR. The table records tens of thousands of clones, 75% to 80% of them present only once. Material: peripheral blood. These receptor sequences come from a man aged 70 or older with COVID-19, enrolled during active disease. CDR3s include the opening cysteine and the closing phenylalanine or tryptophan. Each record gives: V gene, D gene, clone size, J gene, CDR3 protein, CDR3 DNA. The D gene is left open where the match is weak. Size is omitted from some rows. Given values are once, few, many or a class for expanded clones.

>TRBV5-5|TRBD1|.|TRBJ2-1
CASSLARDRGYYNEQFF
TGTGCCAGCAGCTTGGCCCGGGACAGGGGTTACTACAATGAGCAGTTCTTC
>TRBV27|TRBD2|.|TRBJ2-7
CASVERAGVHEQYF
TGTGCCAGCGTCGAACGAGCGGGAGTACACGAGCAGTACTTC
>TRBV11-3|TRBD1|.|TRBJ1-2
CASSLKVPRDRGQDYGYTF
TGTGCCAGCAGCTTAAAGGTCCCTCGGGACAGGGGGCAAGACTATGGCTACACCTTC
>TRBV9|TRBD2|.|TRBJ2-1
CASSVLAGFNEQFF
TGTGCCAGCAGCGTGCTAGCGGGATTCAATGAGCAGTTCTTC
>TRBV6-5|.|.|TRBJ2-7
CATTTREGGTQKQYF
TGTGCCACCACAACCCGGGAAGGCGGGACCCAAAAGCAGTACTTC
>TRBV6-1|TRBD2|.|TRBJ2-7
CASSEIAGGPYEQYF
TGTGCCAGCAGTGAAATAGCGGGAGGGCCCTACGAGCAGTACTTC
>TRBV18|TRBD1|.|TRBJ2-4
CASSPQTGLAKNIQYF
TGTGCCAGCTCACCACAGACAGGGTTAGCCAAAAACATTCAGTACTTC
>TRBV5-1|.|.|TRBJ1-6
CASSWQNRGSPLHF
TGCGCCAGCAGCTGGCAAAATCGGGGATCACCCCTCCACTTT
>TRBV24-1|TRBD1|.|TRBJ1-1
CATSAGTGMNTEAFF
TGTGCCACCAGTGCGGGGACAGGTATGAACACTGAAGCTTTCTTT
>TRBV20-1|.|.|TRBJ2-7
CSASKLYEQYF
TGCAGTGCTAGTAAACTCTACGAGCAGTACTTC
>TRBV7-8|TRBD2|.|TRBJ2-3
CASSLGGLADTDTQYF
TGTGCCAGCAGCTTAGGCGGACTAGCGGACACAGATACGCAGTATTTT
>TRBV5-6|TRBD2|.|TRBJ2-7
CASSSRLAGGPFEQYF
TGTGCCAGCAGCTCTAGACTAGCGGGAGGGCCATTCGAGCAGTACTTC
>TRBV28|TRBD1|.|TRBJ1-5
CASSLWTGGGSQPQHF
TGTGCCAGCAGTTTATGGACAGGGGGTGGTAGTCAGCCCCAGCATTTT
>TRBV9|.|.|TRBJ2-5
CASSVGGSETQYF
TGTGCCAGCAGCGTAGGAGGTAGCGAGACCCAGTACTTC
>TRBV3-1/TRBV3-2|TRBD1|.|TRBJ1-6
CASSQDRGRNSPLHF
TGTGCCAGCAGCCAAGACAGGGGGCGAAATTCACCCCTCCACTTT
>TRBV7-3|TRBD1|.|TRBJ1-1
CASSLTPGQLMNTEAFF
TGTGCCAGCAGCTTAACCCCGGGACAGCTCATGAACACTGAAGCTTTCTTT
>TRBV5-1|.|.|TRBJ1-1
CASSLDGLNTEAFF
TGCGCCAGCAGCTTGGACGGTTTGAACACTGAAGCTTTCTTT
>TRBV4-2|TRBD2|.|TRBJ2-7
CASSQDRSGRAREQYF
TGTGCCAGCAGCCAAGATCGTAGCGGGAGGGCCAGAGAGCAGTACTTC
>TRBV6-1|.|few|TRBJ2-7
CASSEAGSIEQYF
TGTGCCAGCAGTGAGGCGGGGTCTATCGAGCAGTACTTC
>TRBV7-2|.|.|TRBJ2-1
CASSFTGRGEQFF
TGTGCCAGCAGCTTTACAGGCAGGGGTGAGCAGTTCTTC
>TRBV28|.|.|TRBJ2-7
CASSLSGLSFAYF
TGTGCCAGCAGTTTATCGGGACTCTCCTTCGCATACTTC
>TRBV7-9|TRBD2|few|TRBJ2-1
CASSLRFLPGGYNEQFF
TGTGCCAGCAGCTTACGGTTCCTGCCGGGGGGCTACAATGAGCAGTTCTTC